The T cell receptor beta chain under discussion was sequenced for a study of T cell responses to AZD1222 COVID-19 vaccine. Germline CDR1 and CDR2: DFQATT and SNEGSKA (reference sequence). V was pared by 3 bases and J by 0 bases, with 14 bases between. This CDR3 comprises 15 residues. Measured with immunoSEQ multiplex PCR; TCRdb has only the in-frame clones, and not every one. Altogether roughly 150,000 clones are present, about nine tenths being singletons, with the ten largest covering more than 5.5%. This clonotype was sampled from an adult in good health. The sequencing here drew on peripheral blood, taken on day 0 of AZD1222 vaccination. This sequence joins TRBV20-1 and TRBJ2-5, with D possibly being TRBD2 (6 bases). The CDR3 nucleotides read TGCAGTGCTAGTGTTGCGGGGATGTACCAAGAGACCCAGTACTTC. Translating gives CSASVAGMYQETQYF.